These 26 T cell receptor beta chains came from one sample sequenced in a study of stem cell transplantation in POMP-related autoinflammatory disease. Profiled with immunoSEQ multiplex PCR; TCRdb holds only in-frame clones, not every one. Seen here are some 68,000 clones, about nine tenths observed once, and the top ten hold about 0.7%. The sequences come from CD4+ T cells from PBMCs, collected after stem cell transplantation. The receptors were sampled from a human patient with POMP-related autoinflammation and immune dysregulation (PRAID). Some T cells may have come from the graft donor.

The genes are TRBV2 and TRBJ2-7, with no clear D. Trimming cost V 6 bases and J 1 base, with 13 bases left between them. Germline-derived CDR1 and CDR2 are SNHLY and FYNNEI. The CDR3 sequence is 14 residues long. The CDR3 reads CASSSPVASYEQYV. In DNA form, the CDR3 reads TGTGCCAGCAGCTCCCCGGTAGCTTCCTACGAGCAGTACGTC.

V and J are TRBV24-1 and TRBJ2-1; TRBD2 matches at 9 bases. The CDR3 sequence is 15 residues long. V trimming: 4 bases; J trimming: 4 bases; junction bases outside the gene matches: 4. Germline-derived CDR1 and CDR2 are KGHDR and SFDVKD. The CDR3 coding sequence is TGTGCCACCAGTGACAGGACTAGCGTTTACAATGAGCAGTTCTTC. It specifies CATSDRTSVYNEQFF.

The V and J genes are TRBV29-1 and TRBJ1-1; D remains ambiguous. The CDR3 extends over 12 amino acids. The ends were cut back, 8 bases at V and 3 bases at J, with 13 bases in the middle. Germline V gene lookup returns CDR1 SQVTM and CDR2 ANQGSEA. The CDR3: CSFRGWDTEAFF. CDR3 nucleotides: TGCAGCTTCCGGGGATGGGACACTGAAGCTTTCTTT.

This sequence joins TRBV9 and TRBJ1-4; no firm D call. This CDR3 has 14 residues. Trimming removed 0 bases from V and 7 bases from J, with 10 bases in between. In germline, CDR1 is SGDLS, CDR2 YYNGEE. CDR3 residues: CASSVGPYPEKLFF. In nucleotides, the CDR3 is TGTGCCAGCAGCGTAGGCCCATATCCTGAAAAACTGTTTTTT.

The chain combines TRBV18 with TRBJ2-5, with D unresolved. Germline values: CDR1 KGHSH, CDR2 LQKENI. V lost 2 bases and J lost 1, with 5 bases in between. The CDR3 has 13 amino acids. CDR3 residues: CASSPGVQETQYF. The CDR3 nucleotides are TGTGCCAGCTCACCAGGAGTCCAAGAGACCCAGTACTTC.

The chain joins TRBV6-5 to TRBJ1-1; no definite D call. The CDR3 length is 14 residues. Germline CDR1 and CDR2: MNHEY and SVGAGI. V lost 2 bases to trimming and J lost 0 bases, with 7 bases between them. The CDR3: CASSYHMVNTEAFF. CDR3 nucleotides: TGTGCCAGCAGTTACCATATGGTGAACACTGAAGCTTTCTTT.

The genes are TRBV3-1 (or the pseudogene TRBV3-2) and TRBJ1-5; no reliable D call. CDR3 length: 14 amino acids. The germline CDR1 and CDR2 sequences are LGHDT and YNNKEL (reference sequence). Deletions cut 0 bases from V and 6 bases from J, with 9 bases between. The CDR3 loop is CASSQDYSGQPQHF. CDR3 in DNA: TGTGCCAGCAGCCAAGATTATTCAGGTCAGCCCCAGCATTTT.

This clone was detected only once. This rearrangement joins TRBV30 to TRBJ2-2; 8 bases map to TRBD2. Trimming at V came to 0 bases and at J to 5 bases, leaving 5 bases not matched to a gene. The CDR3 loop spans 15 amino acids. Germline CDR1 reads GTSNPN; CDR2 reads SVGIG (reference sequence). This chain's CDR3 is CAWSVSGRRTGELFF. In nucleotides, the CDR3 is TGTGCCTGGAGTGTAAGCGGGAGACGGACCGGGGAGCTGTTTTTT.

The chain couples TRBV24-1 to TRBJ2-2; unclear D gene. V lost 2 bases and J lost 1, with 7 bases in between. Germline V gives CDR1 KGHDR, CDR2 SFDVKD. The CDR3 covers 15 residues. CDR3 DNA sequence: TGTGCCACCAGTGATTGGGTCGGGAACACCGGGGAGCTGTTTTTT. As protein: CATSDWVGNTGELFF.

This chain connects TRBV6-6 to TRBJ2-2; 8 bases fit TRBD1. Looked up from germline, CDR1 is MNHNY and CDR2 is SVGAGI (reference sequence). Trimming took 2 bases from V and 4 from J; bases not matched to a gene: 3. CDR3 length equals 15 residues. As DNA, the CDR3 is TGTGCCAGCAGTTACAGTACAGGGGGCACCGGGGAGCTGTTTTTT. This sequence encodes CASSYSTGGTGELFF.

V and J are TRBV10-3 and TRBJ1-5, with D unresolved. Germline CDR1 reads ENHRY; CDR2 reads SYGVKD. This CDR3 comprises 15 residues. V shed 0 bases and J shed 5 bases, with 11 bases lying between them. DNA for the CDR3: TGTGCCATCAGTGAGTCGGTTGGCCGGGATCAGCCCCAGCATTTT. Translation: CAISESVGRDQPQHF.

The chain recombines TRBV10-2 with TRBJ1-1; possible D gene TRBD1, 5 bases. CDR3 length equals 13 residues. The V end was cut by 4 bases, the J end by 0 bases, with 6 bases between. The germline CDR1 and CDR2 sequences are WSHSY and SAAADI. The CDR3 nucleotides are TGCGCCAGCAGTGCACAGGTGAACACTGAAGCTTTCTTT. It encodes CASSAQVNTEAFF.

This clone occurred a few times. The chain carries TRBV25-1 and TRBJ1-1; D not certain. With 3 bases removed from V and 1 base from J, the gap between germline ends came to 9 bases. CDR1 is MGHDK and CDR2 is SYGVNS in the germline V gene. The CDR3 contains 14 residues. DNA of the CDR3: TGTGCCAGCAGTGATACAGCTGGGAACACTGAAGCTTTCTTT. It specifies CASSDTAGNTEAFF.

This rearrangement joins TRBV5-4 to TRBJ1-1; no definite D call. Germline V gene data show CDR1 as SGHNT and CDR2 as YYREEE (reference sequence). The CDR3 extends over 14 amino acids. V lost 4 bases, J lost 1 base, and 11 bases lay in between. Here the CDR3 reads CASSIQNQNTEAFF. The CDR3 DNA reads TGTGCCAGCAGCATCCAGAATCAGAACACTGAAGCTTTCTTT.

The V gene is TRBV5-1, the J gene TRBJ1-1, with 9 nucleotides matching TRBD1. The junction had 6 bases not matched to a gene; V was cut back by 4 bases and J by 5 bases. CDR3 length equals 14 residues. In germline, CDR1 is SGHRS, CDR2 YFSETQ. The CDR3 sequence: CASSQRTGETEAFF. The CDR3 nucleotides read TGCGCCAGCAGCCAACGGACAGGGGAAACTGAAGCTTTCTTT.

V gene TRBV7-3 combines with J gene TRBJ2-1; D is possibly TRBD2 (5 bases). The germline gives CDR1 SGHTA, CDR2 FQGTGA. The CDR3 has 14 amino acids. Trimming left V 7 bases short and J 0 bases short, with 10 bases between. Here the CDR3 DNA reads TGTGCCAGCAAACGGGGTAGCTCCTACAATGAGCAGTTCTTC. Translated, it gives CASKRGSSYNEQFF.

The V call is TRBV23-1, the J call TRBJ2-7; D remains ambiguous. TRBV23-1 is known as an ORF, though its function is uncertain. V lost 1 base and J 5 bases, leaving 12 bases between the germline ends. The CDR3 is made up of 14 amino acids. CDR3 coding DNA: TGCGCCAGCAGTCAATTCTCCTCGGCACACGAGCAGTACTTC. As protein: CASSQFSSAHEQYF.

The rearrangement links TRBV5-8 to TRBJ1-6, with a tentative D call TRBD1 (6 bases). CDR3 length equals 14 residues. Between the trimmed V and J ends, which lost 5 bases and 5 bases, there was a span of 11 bases. Germline V gene sequence: CDR1 SGHTS, CDR2 YDEGEE. DNA for the CDR3: TGTGCCAGCAGAAGGGGGGTGAATAATTCACCCCTCCACTTT. It codes for CASRRGVNNSPLHF.

The genes are TRBV5-4 and TRBJ2-1; 9 bases fit TRBD2. The CDR3 consists of 14 residues. CDR1 is SGHNT, CDR2 YYREEE, per germline (reference sequence). The ends lost 5 bases at V and 4 bases at J; junction bases unmatched: 4. CDR3 sequence reads: CASRERGAYNEQFF. Here the CDR3 DNA reads TGTGCCAGCAGGGAGCGGGGGGCTTACAATGAGCAGTTCTTC.

The chain uses TRBV20-1 and TRBJ2-2, with D unclear. Germline V gene data show CDR1 as DFQATT and CDR2 as SNEGSKA (reference sequence). V lost 3 bases and J 5 bases, leaving 7 bases between the germline ends. The CDR3 consists of 12 residues. CDR3: CSASEGTGELFF. DNA of the CDR3: TGCAGTGCTAGTGAAGGGACCGGGGAGCTGTTTTTT.

The J gene is TRBJ1-6, the V gene TRBV5-1; tentative D call: TRBD1 (5 bases). The CDR3 runs 16 residues. Trimming shortened V by 0 bases and J by 2 bases, and 9 bases separated the two germline ends. Looked up from germline, CDR1 is SGHRS and CDR2 is YFSETQ. The CDR3 DNA sequence: TGCGCCAGCAGCTTGGCTGCCAGGGCCTATAATTCACCCCTCCACTTT. It yields the protein CASSLAARAYNSPLHF. Based on the CDR3 plus reference TRBV5-1 and TRBJ1-6, the full variable domain is KAGVTQTPRYLIKTRGQQVTLSCSPISGHRSVSWYQQTPGQGLQFLFEYFSETQRNKGNFPGRFSGRQFSNSRSEMNVSTLELGDSALYLCASSLAARAYNSPLHFGNGTRLTVT.

V usage is TRBV19 and J usage is TRBJ1-4; tentatively, D is TRBD1 (5 bases). V lost 3 bases, J lost 4 bases, and 9 bases lay in between. Germline V lookup: CDR1 LNHDA, CDR2 SQIVND (reference sequence). The CDR3 spans 14 residues. The CDR3 DNA reads TGTGCCAGTAGTATCTCGACAGTTAATGAAAAACTGTTTTTT. Protein sequence: CASSISTVNEKLFF. The complete variable domain, with remaining parts taken from reference TRBV19 and TRBJ1-4, reads DGGITQSPKYLFRKEGQNVTLSCEQNLNHDAMYWYRQDPGQGLRLIYYSQIVNDFQKGDIAEGYSVSREKKESFPLTVTSAQKNPTAFYLCASSISTVNEKLFFGSGTQLSVL.

V gene TRBV27 combines with J gene TRBJ2-7, with D tentatively TRBD1 (6 bases). The CDR3 loop spans 16 amino acids. Germline CDR1 and CDR2: MNHEY and SMNVEV (reference sequence). V shed 3 bases and J shed 2 bases, with 17 bases lying between them. CDR3 in DNA: TGTGCCAGCAGTTTTGTGTATTCGGACAGCCCCTACGAGCAGTACTTC. Translated: CASSFVYSDSPYEQYF.

The chain joins TRBV6-5 to TRBJ1-2; D unresolved. Germline-derived CDR1 and CDR2 are MNHEY and SVGAGI. Trimming took off 2 bases at V and 4 bases at J, with 8 bases between the two ends. The CDR3 is made up of 13 amino acids. The CDR3: CASSYAGSYGYTF. CDR3 nucleotides: TGTGCCAGCAGTTACGCCGGGAGCTATGGCTACACCTTC.

The chain joins TRBV28 to TRBJ2-3; the match to TRBD1 covers 9 bases. This CDR3 is built from 15 residues. Unmatched junction bases numbered 8, after V lost 8 bases and J lost 2 bases. Germline assignment: CDR1 MDHEN and CDR2 SYDVKM. Written as DNA, the CDR3 is TGTGCCAGCTGCGGAGGGACAGGGTTCACAGATACGCAGTATTTT. Its translation: CASCGGTGFTDTQYF.

This chain connects TRBV6-5 to TRBJ2-1; D perhaps matches TRBD1 (6 bases). The CDR3 is 15 amino acids. Deletions cut 5 bases from V and 5 bases from J, with 16 bases between. Germline loops: CDR1 MNHEY, CDR2 SVGAGI. The CDR3 DNA follows: TGTGCCAGCAGTCCCAGAACAGGGATCGACAATGAGCAGTTCTTC. Amino acid sequence: CASSPRTGIDNEQFF.